This T cell receptor (beta chain) was documented in a study of T cell responses to AZD1222 COVID-19 vaccine. General study findings and limits: The reported proportion of spike-specific TCRs targeting unmutated variant regions was nearly half. Donors were mostly white British, more females; clonal diversity possibly underestimated.

TCRdb's table, derived via immunoSEQ multiplex PCR, lists solely in-frame clones and lacks some. The sample has some 50,000 clones; roughly 84% are singletons. The sample holds a few counts of this clone. What it recognizes is unknown. Between the trimmed V and J ends, which lost 3 bases and 8 bases, there was a span of 17 bases. CDR3 size: 15 residues. Per the germline V gene, CDR1 is MNHEY and CDR2 is SMNVEV (reference sequence). The chain links TRBV27 to TRBJ2-1, with no clear D. This specimen consisted of peripheral blood, obtained on day 0 of MenACWY control vaccination. The TCR originated in an adult in good health. The chain's CDR3 is CASSFLSATLHEQFF. The CDR3 DNA follows: TGTGCCAGCAGTTTTCTTTCCGCAACTCTCCATGAGCAGTTCTTC.